A single sample gave rise to the 31 T cell receptor beta chains below, sequenced in a study of blood T cell repertoires in COVID-19. Sequencing was performed with immunoSEQ multiplex PCR; in TCRdb, only in-frame clones are kept and a portion is missing. The top ten hold approximately 20% of the sample, which has about 88,000 clones, around nine tenths seen once. The sequencing sample was made of peripheral blood. Receptors originate from a woman aged 60 to 75 with COVID-19, enrolled during active disease.

The chain combines TRBV9 with TRBJ2-2; 10 positions match TRBD2. Germline CDR1 is SGDLS and CDR2 is YYNGEE. CDR3 length equals 16 residues. V was pared by 4 bases and J by 1 base, with 4 bases of the junction left unmatched. The CDR3 loop reads CASSPGLAKNTGELFF. CDR3 nucleotides: TGTGCCAGCAGCCCGGGACTAGCGAAGAACACCGGGGAGCTGTTTTTT.

CDR3 amino acids: CASSPTRAGGNEQFF. As DNA, the CDR3 is TGTGCCAGCAGCCCCACAAGAGCGGGGGGAAATGAGCAGTTCTTC. The chain is built from TRBV14 and TRBJ2-1, with TRBD2 matching over 9 bases. The CDR3 runs to 15 residues. V gave up 4 bases and J gave up 7 bases; unmatched junction bases: 8. Per germline, CDR1 SGHDN and CDR2 FVKESK.

The V gene is TRBV7-9, the J gene TRBJ1-2, with D possibly TRBD1 on 6 matching bases. Germline lookup yields CDR1 SEHNR and CDR2 FQNEAQ (reference sequence). V shed 3 bases and J shed 4 bases, with 12 bases lying between them. This CDR3 has 14 amino acids. This CDR3 is CASSLAGVTYGYTF. The CDR3 nucleotides read TGTGCCAGCAGCTTGGCAGGGGTCACCTATGGCTACACCTTC.

The V call is TRBV6-2 or TRBV6-3, the J call TRBJ2-3, with 7 bases that match TRBD2. J lost 9 bases, V lost 0 bases, and 9 bases had no gene match. The CDR3 is made up of 15 amino acids. The germline gives CDR1 MNHEY, CDR2 SVGEGT. The CDR3 region is CASSYSPREARTQYF. The CDR3 DNA is TGTGCCAGCAGTTACTCCCCCCGGGAGGCGCGGACGCAGTATTTT.

CDR3 coding DNA: TGTGCCAGCAGCCTTTACGGGACAGTTAACACTGAAGCTTTCTTT. Its protein is CASSLYGTVNTEAFF. The chain is built from TRBV2 and TRBJ1-1; 7 nucleotides align to TRBD1. The V gene's germline CDR1 is SNHLY and CDR2 FYNNEI. Trimming removed 6 bases from V and 2 bases from J; junction bases left unmatched: 9. The CDR3 extends over 15 amino acids.

V gene TRBV9 combines with J gene TRBJ2-1, with D possibly TRBD1 on 5 matching bases. The CDR3 has 14 residues. Trimming cost V 0 bases and J 7 bases, with 11 bases left between them. Germline V lookup: CDR1 SGDLS, CDR2 YYNGEE. The CDR3 here is CASSVDVGRNEQFF. The CDR3, as DNA: TGTGCCAGCAGCGTAGATGTGGGGCGGAATGAGCAGTTCTTC.

The chain is built from TRBV7-9 and TRBJ2-1, with TRBD1 matching over 10 bases. Losses at the gene ends were 6 bases for V and 6 bases for J; bases not matched to a gene: 8. This CDR3 region has 15 residues. Germline values: CDR1 SEHNR, CDR2 FQNEAQ (reference sequence). CDR3 sequence (DNA): TGTGCCAGCAGGGCCGGGACAGGGGTGGCCAATGAGCAGTTCTTC. Amino acids: CASRAGTGVANEQFF.

There are a few counts of this clone. The V and J genes are TRBV6-5 and TRBJ1-6; weak D call: TRBD1 (5 bases). This CDR3 has 15 amino acids. The germline V gene encodes CDR1 MNHEY and CDR2 SVGAGI. The ends were cut back, 2 bases at V and 5 bases at J, with 10 bases in the middle. The CDR3 loop reads CASSYGRGNNSPLHF. The DNA for the CDR3 is TGTGCCAGCAGTTACGGAAGGGGCAATAATTCACCCCTCCACTTT.

The chain employs TRBV6-5 and TRBJ1-6, with D possibly matching TRBD1 (5 bases). Germline V gene sequence: CDR1 MNHEY, CDR2 SVGAGI. The length of the CDR3 is 15 residues. Trimming shortened V by 0 bases and J by 6 bases, and 9 bases separated the two germline ends. The CDR3 loop is CASSYSERGNSPLHF. CDR3 bases: TGTGCCAGCAGTTACTCTGAAAGGGGTAATTCACCCCTCCACTTT.

This sequence joins TRBV29-1 and TRBJ1-1, with 7 bases identical to TRBD1. Germline trimming cut 4 bases from V and 1 base from J; bases unmatched to any gene: 0. The CDR3 spans 12 residues. Germline CDR1 and CDR2: SQVTM and ANQGSEA. The CDR3 DNA follows: TGCAGCGTTGGGGACAGGAACACTGAAGCTTTCTTT. Protein product: CSVGDRNTEAFF.

V and J are TRBV4-3 and TRBJ1-2; no clear D. Trimming took 4 bases from V and 1 from J, leaving 10 bases between them. There are 14 residues in the CDR3. CDR1 and CDR2 from the germline V gene are LGHNA and YSLEER. The chain's CDR3 is CASSPTAVNYGYTF. The CDR3, as DNA: TGCGCCAGCAGCCCGACTGCAGTTAACTATGGCTACACCTTC.

The rearrangement links TRBV5-1 to TRBJ1-1; 8 bases agree with TRBD1. V was pared by 1 base and J by 1 base, with 3 bases of the junction left unmatched. The length of the CDR3 is 15 residues. Per the germline V gene, CDR1 is SGHRS and CDR2 is YFSETQ. The DNA of the CDR3 is TGCGCCAGCAGCTTGACTGGACAGGGGAACACTGAAGCTTTCTTT. Residues: CASSLTGQGNTEAFF.

This clone was counted between two and nine times. This rearrangement joins TRBV5-1 to TRBJ1-1; TRBD1 agrees at 11 bases. Germline CDR1 is SGHRS and CDR2 is YFSETQ. V lost 6 bases and J lost 3; bases outside the gene matches: 7. This CDR3 is 15 amino acids long. Here the CDR3 DNA reads TGCGCCAGCACCGCCCGGGACAGGGGGGACACTGAAGCTTTCTTT. Its translation is CASTARDRGDTEAFF.

This chain uses TRBV4-1 with TRBJ1-5; TRBD1 matches 10 bases. Germline V lookup: CDR1 MGHRA, CDR2 YSYEKL. Losses at the gene ends were 0 bases for V and 5 bases for J; bases not matched to a gene: 13. This CDR3 spans 19 amino acids. CDR3 coding DNA: TGCGCCAGCAGCCAAGAAAGGTGGGGGACCGGGACAGGGGATCAGCCCCAGCATTTT. Residues: CASSQERWGTGTGDQPQHF.

This chain joins TRBV3-1 (or the pseudogene TRBV3-2) and TRBJ2-7; D might be TRBD1 (5 bases). V was trimmed by 1 base and J by 5 bases, leaving 15 bases between them. Per the germline V gene, CDR1 is LGHDT and CDR2 is YNNKEL (reference sequence). This CDR3 is 15 amino acids long. The CDR3, as DNA: TGTGCCAGCAGCCAAGGGGGCGGCTCGTACCACGAGCAGTACTTC. The encoded protein is CASSQGGGSYHEQYF.

The chain recombines TRBV6-5 with TRBJ1-1; D might be TRBD1 (5 bases). This CDR3 contains 13 residues. Germline V CDR1 and CDR2: MNHEY, SVGAGI. Between the trimmed V and J ends, which lost 7 bases and 1 base, there was a span of 10 bases. DNA of the CDR3: TGTGCCAGCAATTCGCAGGGGAACACTGAAGCTTTCTTT. It yields the protein CASNSQGNTEAFF.

This rearrangement joins TRBV6-5 to TRBJ1-1; D might be TRBD1 (6 bases). The CDR3 consists of 14 residues. V gave up 6 bases and J gave up 12 bases, with 23 bases separating them. Germline CDR1 is MNHEY and CDR2 is SVGAGI. The CDR3 is CASSRRGAGSSPFF. In nucleotides, the CDR3 is TGTGCCAGCAGCCGCCGGGGGGCGGGGAGTTCACCTTTCTTT.

This rearrangement joins TRBV7-9 to TRBJ1-1; D might be TRBD1 (5 bases). V was shortened by 4 bases and J by 5 bases, with 14 bases between the two germline ends. This CDR3 contains 14 residues. In germline, CDR1 is SEHNR, CDR2 FQNEAQ (reference sequence). CDR3 in amino acids: CASSSGIRFTEAFF. The CDR3, as DNA: TGTGCCAGCAGCTCAGGGATACGCTTTACTGAAGCTTTCTTT.

The V and J genes are TRBV4-2 and TRBJ2-3; tentative D call: TRBD1 (5 bases). CDR1 is LGHNA and CDR2 is YNFKEQ in the germline V gene. This CDR3 spans 13 amino acids. Trimming shortened V by 2 bases and J by 5 bases, and 8 bases separated the two germline ends. CDR3 sequence: CASSQYRKDTQYF. In nucleotides, the CDR3 is TGTGCCAGCAGCCAATACAGGAAAGATACGCAGTATTTT.

This chain joins TRBV5-1 and TRBJ1-6; weak D call: TRBD1 (5 bases). Germline V gene data show CDR1 as SGHRS and CDR2 as YFSETQ. V lost 0 bases and J lost 6, with 13 bases in between. The CDR3 is 16 residues long. In nucleotides, the CDR3 is TGCGCCAGCAGCTTGGGGCCTCCGGGGGTTAATTCACCCCTCCACTTT. As protein: CASSLGPPGVNSPLHF. Drawing the rest from reference TRBV5-1 and TRBJ1-6, the complete variable domain is KAGVTQTPRYLIKTRGQQVTLSCSPISGHRSVSWYQQTPGQGLQFLFEYFSETQRNKGNFPGRFSGRQFSNSRSEMNVSTLELGDSALYLCASSLGPPGVNSPLHFGNGTRLTVT.

This chain joins TRBV7-8 and TRBJ2-3; TRBD2 aligns across 15 bases. Unmatched junction bases numbered 4, after V lost 5 bases and J lost 4 bases. CDR1 SGHVS and CDR2 FQNEAQ come from the germline V gene. This CDR3 comprises 16 residues. In DNA, the CDR3 is TGTGCCAGCAGCATAGGACTAGCGGGGGGGCCAGATACGCAGTATTTT. This translates into CASSIGLAGGPDTQYF. Using reference TRBV7-8 and TRBJ2-3 for the parts outside the CDR3, the full variable domain is GAGVSQSPRYKVAKRGQDVALRCDPISGHVSLFWYQQALGQGPEFLTYFQNEAQLDKSGLPSDRFFAERPEGSVSTLKIQRTQQEDSAVYLCASSIGLAGGPDTQYFGPGTRLTVL.

The chain has TRBV27 and TRBJ2-5; TRBD1 matches at 7 bases. This CDR3 contains 13 residues. The ends lost 8 bases at V and 4 bases at J; junction bases unmatched: 7. Looked up from germline, CDR1 is MNHEY and CDR2 is SMNVEV (reference sequence). This CDR3 reads CASGPDRRETQYF. As DNA, the CDR3 is TGTGCCAGCGGACCGGACAGGAGAGAGACCCAGTACTTC.

The chain links TRBV27 to TRBJ1-1; a weak D match, TRBD1 (5 bases). Trimming cost V 2 bases and J 1 base, with 14 bases left between them. CDR1 and CDR2 from the germline V gene are MNHEY and SMNVEV (reference sequence). CDR3 length: 16 amino acids. The CDR3 spells CASSLGWKRGNTEAFF. For the CDR3, the DNA is TGTGCCAGCAGTTTAGGCTGGAAAAGGGGGAACACTGAAGCTTTCTTT.

The chain couples TRBV7-3 to TRBJ1-6; maybe TRBD1 (5 bases). Germline loops: CDR1 SGHTA, CDR2 FQGTGA. V was shortened by 2 bases and J by 4 bases, with 9 bases between the two germline ends. This CDR3 comprises 15 residues. Here the CDR3 reads CASSLSGTYNSPLHF. CDR3 DNA: TGTGCCAGCAGCTTATCGGGGACTTATAATTCACCCCTCCACTTT.

The CDR3 spells CASSPPRSGELFF. The CDR3 DNA reads TGTGCCAGCAGCCCCCCACGGAGCGGGGAGCTGTTTTTT. V gene TRBV7-7 combines with J gene TRBJ2-2, with D unclear. The V gene lost 5 bases and the J gene lost 7 bases, with 11 bases spanning the gap. CDR1 and CDR2 (germline): SSHAT, FNYEAQ (reference sequence). CDR3 length equals 13 residues. Supplemented by reference TRBV7-7 and TRBJ2-2, the full variable domain reads GAGVSQSPRYKVTKRGQDVTLRCDPISSHATLYWYQQALGQGPEFLTYFNYEAQPDKSGLPSDRFSAERPEGSISTLTIQRTEQRDSAMYRCASSPPRSGELFFGEGSRLTVL.

The V gene is TRBV6-5, the J gene TRBJ1-1; D possibly corresponds to TRBD1 (6 bases). This CDR3 has 14 amino acids. V gave up 6 bases and J gave up 0 bases, with 11 bases separating them. Germline values: CDR1 MNHEY, CDR2 SVGAGI. In DNA form, the CDR3 reads TGTGCCAGCAGGGCGGACAGAGTGAACACTGAAGCTTTCTTT. Encoded protein: CASRADRVNTEAFF.

The V gene is TRBV4-3, the J gene TRBJ1-2, with D perhaps matching TRBD1 (5 bases). Germline V gives CDR1 LGHNA, CDR2 YSLEER. Deletions cut 0 bases from V and 2 bases from J, with 13 bases between. The CDR3 contains 16 residues. The chain's CDR3 is CASSQEYRSHNYGYTF. Written as DNA, the CDR3 is TGCGCCAGCAGCCAAGAGTACAGGAGCCACAACTATGGCTACACCTTC.

The chain is built from TRBV28 and TRBJ2-2; TRBD2 agrees at 12 bases. Germline lookup yields CDR1 MDHEN and CDR2 SYDVKM. The CDR3 loop spans 17 amino acids. V trimming: 4 bases; J trimming: 4 bases; junction bases outside the gene matches: 7. The chain's CDR3 is CASSSPGLAGSTGELFF. The CDR3 nucleotides are TGTGCCAGCAGTTCCCCCGGACTAGCGGGATCCACCGGGGAGCTGTTTTTT.

The rearrangement uses TRBV5-1 and TRBJ2-1, with a tentative D call TRBD1 (5 bases). The V gene's germline CDR1 is SGHRS and CDR2 YFSETQ. CDR3 length equals 15 residues. V was pared by 4 bases and J by 5 bases, with 16 bases between. The CDR3 loop is CASSNARTTNNEQFF. As DNA, the CDR3 is TGCGCCAGCAGCAATGCCAGGACAACAAACAATGAGCAGTTCTTC.

The chain couples TRBV10-2 to TRBJ1-6; D is unclear. The CDR3 runs to 13 residues. Trimming left V 2 bases short and J 15 bases short, with 14 bases between. The germline gives CDR1 WSHSY, CDR2 SAAADI. In DNA, the CDR3 is TGCGCCAGCAGTGAGGTTTCGGGTTCTGGCCTCCACTTT. It codes for CASSEVSGSGLHF.

The rearrangement joins TRBV20-1 to TRBJ1-2; no clear D. Germline CDR1 DFQATT, CDR2 SNEGSKA (reference sequence). V lost 4 bases and J 8 bases, leaving 8 bases between the germline ends. The CDR3 has 10 amino acids. DNA for the CDR3: TGCAGTGCTACTTCCGTGGGCTACACCTTC. Protein sequence: CSATSVGYTF.